This paragraph covers one T cell receptor (beta chain) sequence. As yet, its antigen is unknown. The data are from a study of shared clonotypes between healthy human individuals. V was pared by 4 bases and J by 3 bases, with 4 bases of the junction left unmatched. The CDR3 length is 15 residues. The germline gives CDR1 SGHNT, CDR2 YYREEE (reference sequence). CD4+ cells underwent separation, giving CD45RA+ naive and CD45RA-negative memory subsets. Only in-frame clones appear in the TCRdb table, and some are missing; sequencing was by immunoSEQ multiplex PCR. The table has some 2,400,000 clones, 95% seen once. Overall study results and limits: Approximately 4.6% of naive CD4 clonotypes were common to a handful of donors. Clonotypes which were not shared had lower generation probabilities than clonotypes that all four donors shared.

The chain has TRBV5-4 and TRBJ2-3, with 11 bases matching TRBD2. The sequencing input was naive CD4+ T cells sorted from blood. As to subset: CD45RA+ positively selected. The sequence was collected from a man aged 18 to 30 in good health. CDR3 DNA: TGTGCCAGCAGCCCGACTAGCGGGATAACAGATACGCAGTATTTT. Translation: CASSPTSGITDTQYF. Variable domain in full (rest from reference TRBV5-4 and TRBJ2-3): ETGVTQSPTHLIKTRGQQVTLRCSSQSGHNTVSWYQQALGQGPQFIFQYYREEENGRGNFPPRFSGLQFPNYSSELNVNALELDDSALYLCASSPTSGITDTQYFGPGTRLTVL.